This TCR beta chain was sequenced during a study of cytomegalovirus exposure and HLA in healthy donors (dated by TCRdb to 2017 to 2019). The study in broad terms: In an earlier analysis of about 560 of the donors, about 260 Gb of sequence data and 100 million or so unique TCR beta sequences from some 170 million T cells were reported. About 320 gigabases of sequencing data and tens of millions of unique TCR sequences were included in an early release covering about 620 HLA-typed donors. The genetic ancestry cluster associated with self-reported Caucasian donors included 80% to 90% of the approximately 400 genotyped donors. The study was designed to test whether signatures of past pathogen exposure could be identified by cataloging public T cell receptors. The T cell repertoires of some 670 subjects were profiled by immunosequencing and related to cytomegalovirus serostatus. In addition to the first cohort of 666 subjects, a separate validation cohort of around 110 different subjects was used. The study combined high-throughput TCR immunosequencing, statistical association of individual TCRs with disease status, and machine learning to predict cytomegalovirus infection status. A later analysis re-analyzed previously published TCR beta repertoires from hundreds of donors and added high-resolution HLA genotyping to study TCR occurrence patterns. In the later analysis, no new phenotypic data were used to find candidate immune exposures; instead, reliance was placed on TCR beta sequences and their occurrence across donors. An earlier analysis of 587 of the donors applied high-throughput TCR beta sequencing to assess whether each TCR beta V gene segment acted as functional or pseudogenic. Donor age, sex, ethnicity and CMV serostatus were collected together with the repertoire data. A later genetic analysis took genome-wide SNP genotypes for about three fifths of the roughly 670 donors and used that subset as a discovery cohort. All discovery cohort repertoires had been generated using a single sequencing platform. Both class I and class II loci were covered by HLA typing, at four-digit resolution. Typing coverage differed by locus: A, B, C, DRB1 and DQB1 were typed in roughly 629-630 donors, DQA1 in around 500, DPA1 in approximately 600, and DPB1 in about 450. Roughly five DR-DQ haplotypes were treated as single units for association and clustering because of strong linkage in the cohort. Across around 400 genotyped donors of the cohort, an average of about 240,000 unique TCR beta nucleotide sequences per donor were sequenced, and roughly 17% of those sequences were non-productive.

From the germline V gene, CDR1 is SGHVS and CDR2 is FQNEAQ. V lost 5 bases and J lost 5 bases, and the count of bases not matched to a germline gene is 6. The CDR3 runs 15 residues from the cysteine to the phenylalanine. Only the CDR3 DNA is retained, 45 bases long and in frame from the first base. Library preparation employed the immunoSEQ multiplex PCR assay. For the multiplex PCR, a mixture combining 60 forward primers for TCR Vbeta segments and 13 reverse primers for TCR Jbeta segments was used. The CDR3 region of rearranged TCR beta genes was amplified from genomic DNA with a multiplex PCR assay. The amplified TCR beta libraries were sequenced on the Illumina HiSeq System as 87-base-pair reads. On the authors' methods: A later analysis counted tens of millions of unique TCR beta chains across the 670 or so repertoires, and around 9.9 million of these chains were shared by at least two donors. Raw reads were error-corrected and collapsed into unique sequences by a nearest-neighbor algorithm in which closely related sequences were merged to remove PCR and sequencing errors. V, D and J gene segments were assigned by aligning CDR3 sequences to IMGT reference sequences. For a sequence to be retained, a match of at least six nucleotides to both a V gene segment and a J gene segment was required. Rearrangements were classified as productive when the CDR3 lacked stop codons and remained in frame with V and J, and all other rearrangements were classified as non-productive. CDR3 was defined according to IMGT convention as the region running from the second conserved V-encoded cysteine to the conserved J-encoded phenylalanine. The earlier analysis of about 610 of the donors excluded sequences that lacked an unambiguous match to a single V gene segment. In an earlier analysis of roughly 500 of the donors, V segments were called functional above 56.7% productive rearrangements and were called segregating when the between-donor standard deviation exceeded 5%. A statistical classification framework was built to diagnose cytomegalovirus status from the catalog of TCR beta chain sequences. In a later analysis, V and J genes were assigned by comparing TCR nucleotide sequences against IMGT/GENE-DB human TR gene sequences. In a later analysis, CDR3 sequences and most-parsimonious VDJ recombination scenarios were assigned using the TCRdist pipeline. A later analysis defined each TCR beta chain by its CDR3 amino acid sequence plus V-gene family, and excluded reads lacking a unique V-gene family. To address suspected cross-contamination and a sequencing artifact, a later analysis removed a few hundred highly shared, low-generation-probability nucleotide sequences. In a later analysis, a clonal expansion index was calculated for each public chain from normalized within-repertoire ranks of inferred template counts. A later analysis computed generation probabilities with a VDJ recombination model fitted to out-of-frame rearrangements, and checked the results against IGoR. A later analysis scored TCR-TCR, TCR-HLA and TCR-CMV co-occurrence with hypergeometric tests, applying a repertoire-size bias correction to TCR pairs. A later analysis estimated false discovery rates by permuting HLA or CMV assignments 20 times. In a later analysis, co-occurring TCRs were grouped using DBSCAN, with TCRdist sequence similarity added in when clustering inside HLA-allele-positive subsets. For co-occurrence clustering, repertoires with fewer than 30,000 or more than 120,000 public chains were excluded, along with 4 to 6 repertoires with anomalous nucleotide sharing. Imported from immuneACCESS, the table was reduced by TCRdb to in-frame sequences with V and J called. These copies leave out some clones; in studies compared against another copy, an unresolved V gene accounts for under half, and the cause of the remainder is not known. Clone size and V and J calls were adopted from that table, with D and trimming inferred from the DNA. The sample's own table lists tens of thousands of clones. Approximately 9.9% of the sample lies in the top ten.

In the case of this clone: Its antigen is currently not known.

The cohort was made up of roughly 670 healthy bone marrow donors. All cohort members were sampled while nominally healthy, although unrecorded immune exposures were likely present. The donor was CMV seropositive and belonged to the group of 250 to 300 seropositive cohort members. Each donor provided a peripheral blood sample, and peripheral blood mononuclear cells were used for TCR beta sequencing. The Qiagen DNeasy Blood Extraction Kit was used to extract genomic DNA from the blood cell samples. Summary of the overall study and its limitations: Because counts were too low, 15 to 20 rarely observed V segments, including chromosome 9 orphons, were excluded from the earlier analysis of around 640 of the donors. According to a later analysis, parvovirus B19, influenza, CMV and Epstein-Barr virus appeared linked to several top co-occurrence clusters. The cohort was sequenced for TCR beta chains only, and without alpha or paired-chain data the features that could be detected were limited. Broadly in line with IMGT annotations, most TCR beta V segments showed up in productive rearrangements about 87% or about 30% of the time in an earlier analysis of about 500 of the donors. In a later analysis, over 15,000 TCR beta sequences were associated with specific HLA alleles at a false discovery rate of 0.05. Compared with equally common non-associated chains, HLA-associated TCR beta chains in a later analysis were more clonally expanded and had lower generation probabilities. The presence/absence analyses assumed that sequencing depth was roughly uniform across donors, and that assumption may not be true. When HLA alleles, especially DR and DQ, strongly co-occurred, TCR associations were difficult to assign to individual alleles. In a later analysis, the rate of TCR association differed among HLA loci, with DRB1 alleles having the most associated TCRs and HLA-C alleles having the fewest. Compared with the approximately 670-donor mean, donors in an Asian-associated ancestry cluster had fewer N-insertions in productive TCRs, according to a later genetic analysis. The classifier was reported to diagnose cytomegalovirus status with high specificity and sensitivity in both the original and validation cohorts. A further reported finding was that TCR beta sequences accurately predicted the HLA-A and HLA-B alleles for most subjects in the first cohort. The authors suggested that the approach could potentially be generalized to other disease states and immunological phenotypes. Most TCR sequences were observed very rarely across donors, whereas some public TCRs were present in many individuals. In a later analysis, most CMV-associated TCR beta chains were found to appear HLA-restricted, with HLA associations seemingly driven largely by CMV exposure. Because HLA typing was missing for some donors at each locus, association tests included only the typed subset. Three of the identified cytomegalovirus-associated TCR beta chains were confirmed in vitro to be specific for cytomegalovirus antigens. A later genetic analysis associated a missense DCLRE1C variant with V-gene and J-gene trimming of TCR beta chains, and an independent cohort replicated the association. The only immune exposure information available for the cohort was CMV serostatus. Correlated functional status among segregating V segments might be attributable to linkage disequilibrium, but an unknown experimental factor could not be ruled out. A cluster of highly shared sequence variants was judged likely to be a technical artifact of the sequencing pipeline. The study listed 164 TCR beta chains as associated with cytomegalovirus. Because the 87-base-pair reads could not distinguish some IMGT-functional V segments, including TRBV6-2 and TRBV6-3, those segments were excluded.

This TCR was sampled from a woman between 50 and 59 years old in good health and CMV-seropositive. Material: PBMCs. The chain links TRBV7-8 with TRBJ2-2; 9 central nucleotides agree with TRBD1. The DNA reads TGTGCCAGCAGCGACCGGGACAGGGTAACCGGGGAGCTGTTTTTT. Translated, this is CASSDRDRVTGELFF.